The clone carrying this T cell receptor (beta chain) was found a few times. Sequenced by immunoSEQ multiplex PCR; TCRdb stores in-frame clones only, minus some. This repertoire shows around 30,000 clones, under 80% found once; its top ten account for 6% to 8%. This entry is derived from a study of blood T cell repertoires in COVID-19. The sequencing sample was made of peripheral blood. The receptor was derived from a woman in her 70s with active or convalescent COVID-19.

The CDR3 region has the DNA TGTGCCAGCAAACGCTGGGGGACAGTCCAAGAGACCCAGTACTTC. Translation gives CASKRWGTVQETQYF. The chain joins TRBV2 to TRBJ2-5, with TRBD1 matching 7 bases. The V gene end was trimmed by 7 bases and the J gene end by 1 base; junction bases not matched to a gene: 9. Germline V gene sequence: CDR1 SNHLY, CDR2 FYNNEI. This CDR3 contains 15 residues.